One T cell receptor beta chain is described in this entry. Its antigen is currently unknown. Germline is not matched at one junction end, which may reflect a read error. In this cohort's terms, stable hyperthyroidism meant no ophthalmopathy by 18 months of follow-up. Patients were excluded if they had other autoimmune diseases or uncontrolled infections, and likewise if pregnancy or lactation applied. This entry belongs to a study of Graves' ophthalmopathy and Graves' hyperthyroidism. Whole-study findings and limits: Blood shared most expanded thyroid clonotypes above 0.001 frequency.

Beta-chain TCR CDR3 regions were amplified from RNA transcripts. First-round RT-PCR used HTBI primers; second-round multiplex PCR followed. One entry per CDR3 protein results from TCRdb running MiXCR on the multiplex PCR reads. The sample gives a few hundred thousand distinct CDR3 sequences, under 25% of which show up once; approximately 3.2% is in the top ten. The CDR3 extends over 17 amino acids. Germline V CDR1 and CDR2: MGHRA, YSYEKL. The clonotype was recovered from a woman between 18 and 29 years old with stable Graves' hyperthyroidism. The sequenced sample consisted of peripheral blood. The chain joins TRBV4-1 to TRBJ2-2; 10 bases align to TRBD1. The chain's CDR3 is CASSQFPGQGITGELLF. CDR3 DNA: TGCGCCAGCAGCCAATTCCCGGGACAGGGGATCACCGGGGAGCTGTTGTTT.